The 28 T cell receptor beta chains presented below share a single source sample, sequenced in a study of cytomegalovirus exposure and HLA in healthy donors. PCR involved 60 Vbeta and 13 Jbeta primers. Method: immunoSEQ multiplex PCR; TCRdb's copy keeps in-frame clones and lacks some. The repertoire includes about 150,000 clones, 55% to 70% of them detected once, and 3% sits in the top ten. The sequencing input was PBMCs. Source of these receptors: a woman in her 30s in good health and CMV-seropositive.

V usage is TRBV15 and J usage is TRBJ2-5; TRBD1 aligns across 8 bases. This CDR3 has 17 residues. CDR1 LNHNV and CDR2 YYDKDF come from the germline V gene (reference sequence). V dropped 2 bases and J dropped 4; count of bases not matched to a gene: 12. In DNA, the CDR3 is TGTGCCACCAGCAGACTTGGAGACAGGGGTGGTGGAGAGACCCAGTACTTC. The encoded protein is CATSRLGDRGGGETQYF.

The chain links TRBV2 to TRBJ1-4; 7 nucleotides agree with TRBD1. CDR1 SNHLY and CDR2 FYNNEI come from the germline V gene. The CDR3 runs to 13 residues. The V and J ends lost 11 bases and 3 bases, in that order; junction bases with no gene match: 6. The CDR3 nucleotides read TGTGCCGGAAGGGACAGAGCTAATGAAAAACTGTTTTTT. It yields the protein CAGRDRANEKLFF.

The chain uses TRBV27 and TRBJ2-7; no definite D call. This CDR3 spans 14 amino acids. CDR1 and CDR2 (germline): MNHEY, SMNVEV (reference sequence). Trimming removed 2 bases at V and 0 bases at J, with 8 bases between. CDR3 residues: CASSLMGSSYEQYF. CDR3 bases: TGTGCCAGCAGTTTAATGGGCAGCTCCTACGAGCAGTACTTC.

V and J are TRBV2 and TRBJ2-7, with 7 bases that match TRBD1. Trimming cost V 4 bases and J 2 bases; bases outside gene matches: 11. In germline, CDR1 is SNHLY, CDR2 FYNNEI. CDR3 length: 16 residues. CDR3 amino acids: CASSGRDRVFPYEQYF. CDR3 DNA: TGTGCCAGCAGTGGCCGGGACAGAGTGTTCCCCTACGAGCAGTACTTC.

This rearrangement joins TRBV5-5 to TRBJ1-2; D gene ambiguous. V lost 0 bases and J 5 bases, leaving 14 bases between the germline ends. Germline CDR1 reads SGHKS; CDR2 reads YYEKEE (reference sequence). The CDR3 sequence is 15 residues long. CDR3 bases: TGTGCCAGCAGCTTGGCCTCGGGGATGGGATATGGCTACACCTTC. Protein: CASSLASGMGYGYTF.

The table lists this clone with a count of one. This rearrangement joins TRBV5-1 to TRBJ2-1; TRBD2 agrees at 7 bases. The CDR3 contains 14 residues. The J segment lost 9 bases and the V segment lost 0 bases, leaving 6 bases of the junction unmatched. Germline CDR1 SGHRS, CDR2 YFSETQ. DNA of the CDR3: TGCGCCAGCAGCTTGGCGGTAGCGGGCCCTGAGCAGTTCTTC. Protein: CASSLAVAGPEQFF.

The V and J genes are TRBV9 and TRBJ1-2, with D unclear. V lost 4 bases to trimming and J lost 4 bases, with 11 bases between them. The CDR3 is 13 residues long. Germline-derived CDR1 and CDR2 are SGDLS and YYNGEE. Here the CDR3 DNA reads TGTGCCAGCAGCCGTATCGAGATCTATGGCTACACCTTC. This encodes CASSRIEIYGYTF.

The rearrangement uses TRBV7-9 and TRBJ1-1; 10 bases match TRBD1. The trim removed 5 bases at V and 12 bases at J, leaving 18 bases unmatched. This CDR3 comprises 16 residues. Germline lookup yields CDR1 SEHNR and CDR2 FQNEAQ (reference sequence). CDR3 coding DNA: TGTGCCAGCAGCCACGACAGGGGGCAACCGATTCTGAAGACTTTCTTT. Translated: CASSHDRGQPILKTFF.

V and J are TRBV6-1 and TRBJ1-1, with D perhaps matching TRBD1 (6 bases). CDR3 size: 12 residues. Trimming took off 6 bases at V and 10 bases at J, with 15 bases between the two ends. The germline V gene has CDR1 MNHNS and CDR2 SASEGT. The CDR3 DNA reads TGTGCCAGCAGATCCCGACAGGTTGGAGCTTTCTTT. Its protein product is CASRSRQVGAFF.

V gene TRBV5-6 combines with J gene TRBJ1-2, with a weak D call TRBD1 (5 bases). The V end lost 2 bases, the J end lost 0 bases, and 8 bases lay between the germline ends. In germline, CDR1 is SGHDT, CDR2 YYEEEE. The CDR3 loop spans 14 amino acids. CDR3 in amino acids: CASSLGVSNYGYTF. CDR3 DNA: TGTGCCAGCAGCTTAGGGGTTTCTAACTATGGCTACACCTTC.

This chain connects TRBV10-2 to TRBJ1-2; 8 nucleotides line up with TRBD1. Trimming took 1 base from V and 14 from J; bases not matched to a gene: 9. CDR1 and CDR2 from the germline V gene are WSHSY and SAAADI. CDR3 length equals 13 residues. The CDR3, as DNA: TGCGCCAGCAGTGAGTTGGGACAGGACCGAGAGACCTTC. Translated: CASSELGQDRETF.

The V call is TRBV18, the J call TRBJ1-2; D gene uncertain. The CDR3 extends over 14 amino acids. The germline V gene encodes CDR1 KGHSH and CDR2 LQKENI. The V end was cut by 6 bases, the J end by 3 bases, with 14 bases between. CDR3 amino acids: CASSQSTGDYGYTF. The CDR3 DNA is TGTGCCAGCTCCCAGTCGACCGGGGACTATGGCTACACCTTC. Full variable domain (rest looked up from reference TRBV18 and TRBJ1-2): NAGVMQNPRHLVRRRGQEARLRCSPMKGHSHVYWYRQLPEEGLKFMVYLQKENIIDESGMPKERFSAEFPKEGPSILRIQQVVRGDSAAYFCASSQSTGDYGYTFGSGTRLTVV.

For the CDR3, the DNA is TGTGCCACCAGGAAGGGGACTAGCGGGACAGAGACCCAGTACTTC. It specifies CATRKGTSGTETQYF. The chain employs TRBV15 and TRBJ2-5; the match to TRBD2 covers 13 bases. The J segment lost 4 bases and the V segment lost 6 bases, leaving 5 bases of the junction unmatched. The CDR3 has 15 residues. The germline gives CDR1 LNHNV, CDR2 YYDKDF (reference sequence).

The genes are TRBV5-1 and TRBJ2-3; TRBD2 aligns across 8 bases. Germline assignment: CDR1 SGHRS and CDR2 YFSETQ. The CDR3 contains 14 residues. Trimming took 5 bases from V and 5 from J; bases not matched to a gene: 7. The CDR3 sequence is CASRRAGVQDTQYF. As DNA, the CDR3 is TGCGCCAGCAGACGAGCGGGAGTACAAGATACGCAGTATTTT.

This clone was detected only once. The chain is built from TRBV28 and TRBJ2-1, with D uncertain. V lost 7 bases and J 4 bases, leaving 11 bases between the germline ends. Germline V gene lookup returns CDR1 MDHEN and CDR2 SYDVKM. The CDR3 loop spans 13 amino acids. The CDR3 here is CASTLDFYNEQFF. Here the CDR3 DNA reads TGTGCCAGCACCCTAGACTTTTACAATGAGCAGTTCTTC.

This chain uses TRBV29-1 with TRBJ1-2, with 7 bases lining up with TRBD1. CDR1 and CDR2 from the germline V gene are SQVTM and ANQGSEA. Trimming removed 3 bases from V and 7 bases from J; junction bases left unmatched: 11. The CDR3 has 14 amino acids. The CDR3 here is CSVEPGGKAAGYTF. The CDR3 DNA sequence: TGCAGCGTTGAGCCAGGGGGGAAGGCGGCTGGCTACACCTTC.

A remark on this clone: An end of the junction does not agree with germline; a read error may underlie this. This sequence joins TRBV28 and TRBJ2-7; 11 nucleotides align to TRBD1. Germline V gene sequence: CDR1 MDHEN, CDR2 SYDVKM. The CDR3 is 14 amino acids. This chain's CDR3 is CVSSWTGGPYEQYF. CDR3 nucleotide sequence: TGTGTCAGCAGTTGGACAGGGGGCCCCTACGAGCAGTACTTC.

The gene calls are TRBV2 and TRBJ2-1; 14 nucleotides line up with TRBD2. In germline, CDR1 is SNHLY, CDR2 FYNNEI. V gave up 9 bases and J gave up 2 bases; unmatched junction bases: 6. The CDR3 is 16 residues long. The CDR3 bases are TGTGCCAGTGCTGGGACTAGCGGGAGCCCCTACAATGAGCAGTTCTTC. It translates to CASAGTSGSPYNEQFF.

The rearrangement uses TRBV6-1 and TRBJ2-1; 11 bases are a match to TRBD1. V shed 6 bases and J 9 bases; nucleotides not matched to a gene: 7. The CDR3 runs 14 residues. Looked up from germline, CDR1 is MNHNS and CDR2 is SASEGT. The DNA of the CDR3 is TGTGCCAGCAGCCCCGCCGGGACAGGGGGTGAGCAGTTCTTC. This encodes CASSPAGTGGEQFF.

The chain uses TRBV30 and TRBJ2-3; D is perhaps TRBD2 (7 bases). Germline lookup yields CDR1 GTSNPN and CDR2 SVGIG (reference sequence). Trimming cost V 6 bases and J 4 bases, with 17 bases left between them. The length of the CDR3 is 14 residues. The CDR3 loop is CACTMGGGPDTQYF. The CDR3 DNA sequence: TGTGCCTGTACAATGGGGGGGGGCCCAGATACGCAGTATTTT.

The chain links TRBV4-2 to TRBJ2-7, with 7 bases aligning to TRBD2. V shed 1 base and J 2 bases; nucleotides not matched to a gene: 8. Germline V CDR1 and CDR2: LGHNA, YNFKEQ. The CDR3 sequence is 16 residues long. CDR3 residues: CASSQGAGLSPYEQYF. Written as DNA, the CDR3 is TGTGCCAGCAGCCAAGGAGCGGGACTCTCACCCTACGAGCAGTACTTC.

This chain uses TRBV6-6 with TRBJ2-7; D is possibly TRBD1 (5 bases). V shed 5 bases and J shed 3 bases, with 11 bases lying between them. Germline V lookup: CDR1 MNHNY, CDR2 SVGAGI (reference sequence). This CDR3 has 13 amino acids. This CDR3 is CASSDPGIYEQYF. For the CDR3, the DNA is TGTGCCAGCAGTGACCCAGGGATCTACGAGCAGTACTTC.

In its sample, this clone was seen a few times. The chain uses TRBV30 and TRBJ1-2; no firm D call. Germline CDR1 is GTSNPN and CDR2 is SVGIG (reference sequence). With 0 bases removed from V and 4 bases from J, the gap between germline ends came to 3 bases. This CDR3 region has 11 residues. CDR3 coding DNA: TGTGCCTGGAGTGTTAGCTATGGCTACACCTTC. The encoded protein is CAWSVSYGYTF.

V is TRBV7-2 and J is TRBJ1-5; 9 bases match TRBD1. The germline V gene encodes CDR1 SGHTA and CDR2 FQGNSA. CDR3 length: 15 amino acids. Here the CDR3 reads CASARGTGINQPQHF. The CDR3 bases are TGTGCTAGCGCTCGAGGGACAGGGATCAATCAGCCCCAGCATTTT.

This clone occurred a few times. The chain couples TRBV4-1 to TRBJ1-6; 8 nucleotides align to TRBD1. The junction had 10 bases not matched to a gene; V was cut back by 2 bases and J by 10 bases. This CDR3 comprises 16 residues. From germline, CDR1 is MGHRA and CDR2 YSYEKL. The CDR3 sequence is CASSQPRQGMGSPLHF. The CDR3 DNA is TGCGCCAGCAGCCAACCAAGACAGGGGATGGGATCACCCCTCCACTTT.

This chain's CDR3 is CASSSYRGGETQYF. CDR3 coding DNA: TGTGCCAGCAGCTCGTACAGGGGGGGAGAGACCCAGTACTTC. The gene calls are TRBV5-4 and TRBJ2-5; a possible D gene is TRBD1 (8 bases). With 3 bases removed from V and 4 bases from J, the gap between germline ends came to 13 bases. The CDR3 covers 14 residues. Germline V CDR1 and CDR2: SGHNT, YYREEE (reference sequence).

This clone occurred a few times. CDR3 sequence reads: CASSLQGLGNQPQHF. CDR3 DNA sequence: TGTGCCAGCTCACTACAGGGATTGGGCAATCAGCCCCAGCATTTT. This chain joins TRBV18 and TRBJ1-5, with D possibly matching TRBD1 (6 bases). The CDR3 consists of 15 residues. Per germline, CDR1 KGHSH and CDR2 LQKENI. V dropped 4 bases and J dropped 2 bases, with 12 bases sitting between them.

The V gene is TRBV18, the J gene TRBJ1-2; TRBD1 matches at 9 bases. CDR1 is KGHSH, CDR2 LQKENI, per germline. This CDR3 has 13 amino acids. With V trimmed by 3 bases and J by 8 bases, 4 bases remained unmatched. The CDR3: CASSPTGGKGYTF. CDR3 nucleotides: TGTGCCAGCTCACCGACAGGGGGGAAAGGCTACACCTTC.